The 25 T cell receptor beta chains in this list originate from one sample, sequenced in a study of Ad26.COV2.S vaccination and SARS-CoV-2 variants. Here immunoSEQ multiplex PCR was the method, and the copy in TCRdb shows in-frame clones only, minus some. The repertoire holds around 400,000 clones, about four fifths seen once, with around 7.3% in the top ten. Stated treatment: some 20 received Ad26.COV2.S at low or high dose, single or two shots; several received placebo; per-sample allocation not given. After the first vaccine or placebo injection, samples were drawn on day 63. The sample in question was peripheral blood, obtained in a trial of Ad26.COV2.S vaccine versus placebo. Receptor source: a person between 18 and 59 years old who received the Ad26.COV2.S COVID-19 vaccine or a placebo.

V is TRBV9 and J is TRBJ1-2; D gene unclear. The CDR3 consists of 12 residues. Trimming left V 4 bases short and J 8 bases short, with 12 bases between. The V gene's germline CDR1 is SGDLS and CDR2 YYNGEE. The DNA of the CDR3 is TGTGCCAGCAGCTCTTACGGGCAGGGCTACACCTTC. Residues: CASSSYGQGYTF.

The rearrangement uses TRBV3-1 (or the pseudogene TRBV3-2) and TRBJ1-2; tentative D call: TRBD1 (6 bases). The CDR3 runs to 14 residues. In germline, CDR1 is LGHDT, CDR2 YNNKEL (reference sequence). V lost 4 bases and J 11 bases, leaving 20 bases between the germline ends. CDR3 sequence (DNA): TGTGCCAGCAGCCGCTTCGGGGACAAGGGGGGGTACACCTTC. Translating gives CASSRFGDKGGYTF.

The chain combines TRBV28 with TRBJ2-7; D unresolved. The CDR3 totals 14 residues. CDR1 MDHEN and CDR2 SYDVKM come from the germline V gene. V was pared by 5 bases and J by 2 bases, with 13 bases between. The CDR3 DNA follows: TGTGCCAGCAGTCCGTACGTCGCGGCCTACGAGCAGTACTTC. Its protein is CASSPYVAAYEQYF.

The V and J genes are TRBV4-3 and TRBJ2-1; 7 positions match TRBD2. CDR1 LGHNA and CDR2 YSLEER come from the germline V gene. The CDR3 runs to 18 residues. Trimming removed 1 base from V and 1 base from J; junction bases left unmatched: 10. The CDR3 loop reads CASSQGVAGLTSYNEQFF. CDR3 DNA sequence: TGCGCCAGCAGCCAAGGCGTAGCGGGCCTTACGTCCTACAATGAGCAGTTCTTC.

The chain is built from TRBV12-3 or TRBV12-4 and TRBJ2-2; D call uncertain. Between the trimmed V and J ends, which lost 10 bases and 5 bases, there was a span of 14 bases. CDR3 length: 13 amino acids. CDR3 DNA: TGTGCCACCCTGTCTACCTCGACCGGGGAGCTGTTTTTT. It codes for CATLSTSTGELFF.

The chain employs TRBV15 and TRBJ2-1; a weak D match, TRBD2 (5 bases). Germline V gives CDR1 LNHNV, CDR2 YYDKDF (reference sequence). The CDR3 sequence is 13 residues long. V was shortened by 0 bases and J by 10 bases, with 10 bases between the two germline ends. The CDR3 loop is CATSRDTRREQFF. CDR3 nucleotides: TGTGCCACCAGCAGAGATACCAGGAGGGAGCAGTTCTTC. The whole variable domain, remainder taken from reference TRBV15 and TRBJ2-1, is DAMVIQNPRYQVTQFGKPVTLSCSQTLNHNVMYWYQQKSSQAPKLLFHYYDKDFNNEADTPDNFQSRRPNTSFCFLDIRSPGLGDTAMYLCATSRDTRREQFFGPGTRLTVL.

The V gene is TRBV3-1 (or the pseudogene TRBV3-2), the J gene TRBJ2-3, with D uncertain. The V gene lost 5 bases and the J gene lost 1 base, with 7 bases spanning the gap. This CDR3 contains 13 residues. From germline, CDR1 is LGHDT and CDR2 YNNKEL (reference sequence). As DNA, the CDR3 is TGTGCCAGCAGCGCCCCGGGCACAGATACGCAGTATTTT. It codes for CASSAPGTDTQYF.

The chain is built from TRBV11-2 and TRBJ1-3; no clear D. V lost 4 bases and J 0 bases, leaving 10 bases between the germline ends. This CDR3 comprises 15 residues. Germline V gene lookup returns CDR1 SGHAT and CDR2 FQNNGV. CDR3 nucleotides: TGTGCCAGCAGCTCGTGGGGAGGCTCTGGAAACACCATATATTTT. Protein product: CASSSWGGSGNTIYF.

The genes are TRBV9 and TRBJ1-1; possible D gene TRBD1, 5 bases. From germline, CDR1 is SGDLS and CDR2 YYNGEE. Trimming took off 4 bases at V and 4 bases at J, with 14 bases between the two ends. The length of the CDR3 is 14 residues. CDR3 in DNA: TGTGCCAGCAGCAAACGCCCAGGGTCCACTGAAGCTTTCTTT. Its protein is CASSKRPGSTEAFF.

The rearrangement joins TRBV11-3 to TRBJ2-1, with TRBD2 as a possible D gene (5 bases). V was cut by 8 bases and J by 5 bases, with 13 bases left in between. CDR1 and CDR2 (germline): SGHNT, YENEEA. The CDR3 is made up of 13 amino acids. The CDR3 here is CASRAGSDNEQFF. CDR3 coding DNA: TGTGCCAGCCGGGCGGGCTCGGACAATGAGCAGTTCTTC.

For the CDR3, the DNA is TGTGCCAGCAGCAACGGACAGTACAACAATGAGCAGTTCTTC. Residues: CASSNGQYNNEQFF. This chain links TRBV9 with TRBJ2-1; D perhaps matches TRBD1 (6 bases). Trimming stripped 4 bases from V and 5 bases from J, with 13 bases between. CDR3 size: 14 residues. Germline CDR1 SGDLS, CDR2 YYNGEE.

V gene TRBV6-5 combines with J gene TRBJ2-5, with D possibly being TRBD1 (6 bases). The CDR3 consists of 13 residues. V lost 5 bases and J lost 5, with 12 bases in between. Germline assignment: CDR1 MNHEY and CDR2 SVGAGI. The CDR3 here is CASSRTGRETQYF. CDR3 bases: TGTGCCAGCAGTCGTACAGGGCGGGAGACCCAGTACTTC.

The chain carries TRBV7-9 and TRBJ2-7; unclear D gene. The length of the CDR3 is 15 residues. V shed 1 base and J shed 4 bases, with 14 bases lying between them. In germline, CDR1 is SEHNR, CDR2 FQNEAQ (reference sequence). The CDR3 DNA follows: TGTGCCAGCAGCTTAGTCGCCCGTAGCCTGTACGAGCAGTACTTC. It specifies CASSLVARSLYEQYF.

Only one count was recorded for this clone. The chain uses TRBV6-5 and TRBJ2-7; either TRBD1 or TRBD2 may fit D (5 bases each). V was pared by 11 bases and J by 2 bases, with 22 bases between. The germline V gene has CDR1 MNHEY and CDR2 SVGAGI. There are 15 residues in the CDR3. CDR3 sequence: CASLRQLGDPYEQYF. The CDR3 region has the DNA TGTGCCTCCCTCCGCCAGCTGGGGGACCCCTACGAGCAGTACTTC.

This chain uses TRBV2 with TRBJ1-1; TRBD1 is a possible D gene (5 bases). Trimming removed 4 bases from V and 4 bases from J, with 7 bases in between. Germline V gene sequence: CDR1 SNHLY, CDR2 FYNNEI. The CDR3 extends over 12 amino acids. The CDR3 protein is CASSVRGTEAFF. The CDR3 coding sequence is TGTGCCAGCAGTGTAAGGGGCACTGAAGCTTTCTTT.

The chain links TRBV11-2 to TRBJ2-5, with a possible D match to TRBD2 (6 bases). Germline-derived CDR1 and CDR2 are SGHAT and FQNNGV. The CDR3 is made up of 14 amino acids. V dropped 1 base and J dropped 5 bases, with 11 bases sitting between them. CDR3 coding DNA: TGTGCCAGCAGCTTAGGATGGGGAGGTGAGACCCAGTACTTC. Amino acids: CASSLGWGGETQYF.

V is TRBV5-1 and J is TRBJ2-3, with no clear D. The CDR3 is 14 residues long. The V end lost 2 bases, the J end lost 2 bases, and 9 bases lay between the germline ends. Germline V CDR1 and CDR2: SGHRS, YFSETQ. The CDR3 DNA reads TGCGCCAGCAGCTTAGGGCTATTCACAGATACGCAGTATTTT. This gives the protein CASSLGLFTDTQYF. Using reference TRBV5-1 and TRBJ2-3 for the parts outside the CDR3, the full variable domain is KAGVTQTPRYLIKTRGQQVTLSCSPISGHRSVSWYQQTPGQGLQFLFEYFSETQRNKGNFPGRFSGRQFSNSRSEMNVSTLELGDSALYLCASSLGLFTDTQYFGPGTRLTVL.

This sequence joins TRBV11-3 and TRBJ2-1; TRBD1 is a possible D gene (6 bases). This CDR3 has 14 amino acids. Germline V gene data show CDR1 as SGHNT and CDR2 as YENEEA. V was pared by 3 bases and J by 3 bases, with 9 bases between. This CDR3 reads CASSLQQGYNEQFF. Written as DNA, the CDR3 is TGTGCCAGCAGCTTGCAACAGGGCTACAATGAGCAGTTCTTC.

The chain carries TRBV12-3 or TRBV12-4 and TRBJ1-2, with D possibly matching TRBD1 (5 bases). V lost 4 bases, J lost 8 bases, and 14 bases lay in between. This CDR3 comprises 13 residues. CDR3 DNA sequence: TGTGCCAGCAGTTCTTGGGGACGGGGAGGCTACACCTTC. Protein: CASSSWGRGGYTF.

V is TRBV15 and J is TRBJ2-7; D is unresolved. Trimming took 1 base from V and 0 from J, leaving 10 bases between them. This CDR3 spans 15 amino acids. Germline assignment: CDR1 LNHNV and CDR2 YYDKDF (reference sequence). The CDR3, as DNA: TGTGCCACCAGCAGAGCCCGTACACTCTCCTACGAGCAGTACTTC. This sequence encodes CATSRARTLSYEQYF.

The rearrangement joins TRBV7-9 to TRBJ1-2, with D uncertain. This CDR3 comprises 12 residues. The ends were cut back, 5 bases at V and 5 bases at J, with 9 bases in the middle. Germline loops: CDR1 SEHNR, CDR2 FQNEAQ (reference sequence). CDR3 protein: CASSPEVYGYTF. The CDR3 nucleotides read TGTGCCAGCAGCCCAGAGGTTTATGGCTACACCTTC.

This sequence joins TRBV18 and TRBJ1-5, with D tentatively TRBD1 (6 bases). The CDR3 sequence is 15 residues long. Germline CDR1 is KGHSH and CDR2 is LQKENI. With 0 bases removed from V and 6 bases from J, the gap between germline ends came to 12 bases. The CDR3 spells CASSPPGGAGQPQHF. In DNA, the CDR3 is TGTGCCAGCTCACCACCGGGGGGGGCGGGTCAGCCCCAGCATTTT.

J is TRBJ2-7 and V is TRBV2; 9 bases agree with TRBD2. This CDR3 contains 16 residues. Germline V gene sequence: CDR1 SNHLY, CDR2 FYNNEI. Trimming cost V 6 bases and J 5 bases; bases outside gene matches: 14. The CDR3 loop reads CASRWFVAGGFDEQYF. Written as DNA, the CDR3 is TGTGCCAGCAGGTGGTTCGTGGCGGGAGGGTTCGACGAGCAGTACTTC.

The chain is built from TRBV7-9 and TRBJ2-1, with D perhaps matching TRBD2 (7 bases). There are 15 residues in the CDR3. In germline, CDR1 is SEHNR, CDR2 FQNEAQ (reference sequence). Trimming stripped 3 bases from V and 2 bases from J, with 11 bases between. The CDR3 is CASSFRGATYNEQFF. CDR3 DNA sequence: TGTGCCAGCAGCTTTCGGGGGGCTACCTACAATGAGCAGTTCTTC.

V is TRBV5-6 and J is TRBJ2-7, with 7 bases identical to TRBD1. Germline V CDR1 and CDR2: SGHDT, YYEEEE. The length of the CDR3 is 16 residues. V was pared by 0 bases and J by 3 bases, with 9 bases of the junction left unmatched. The CDR3 reads CASSLVGAQGFYEQYF. The CDR3 nucleotides read TGTGCCAGCAGCTTGGTCGGAGCACAGGGGTTCTACGAGCAGTACTTC.